This T cell receptor (beta chain) was sequenced during a study of regulatory T cells in long-lasting Graves disease. Whole-study results and caveats: Thyroid tissue was not studied; only peripheral blood was. Persistent Graves' patients had lower TCR diversity than newly diagnosed ones.

Per germline, CDR1 SGHTS and CDR2 YDEGEE. This CDR3 spans 17 amino acids. Deletions cut 0 bases from V and 2 bases from J, with 15 bases between. Researchers made TCR beta libraries by using iRepertoire HTBI primers and running Arm-PCR on CDR3 regions. Each CDR3 protein gets one entry after TCRdb re-called the multiplex PCR reads with MiXCR. The sample carries around 230,000 distinct CDR3 sequences, about a sixth recorded once. On this clonotype itself: The antigen is not known.

The sample's time point: newly diagnosed GD, antithyroid drugs for less than 3 months. The TCR library was prepared using RNA isolated from PBMCs. With EDTA tubes as the receptacles, about 9.2 milliliters of peripheral blood were drawn. Specimen: peripheral blood mononuclear cells (PBMCs), collected at new diagnosis, from a patient treated with antithyroid drugs. The origin of this receptor is a female donor with Graves disease. The genes are TRBV5-8 and TRBJ2-1; D call uncertain. The CDR3 sequence: CASSLVVRSRAYNEQFF. CDR3 nucleotide sequence: TGTGCCAGCAGCTTGGTAGTGCGGTCCCGCGCCTACAATGAGCAGTTCTTC.